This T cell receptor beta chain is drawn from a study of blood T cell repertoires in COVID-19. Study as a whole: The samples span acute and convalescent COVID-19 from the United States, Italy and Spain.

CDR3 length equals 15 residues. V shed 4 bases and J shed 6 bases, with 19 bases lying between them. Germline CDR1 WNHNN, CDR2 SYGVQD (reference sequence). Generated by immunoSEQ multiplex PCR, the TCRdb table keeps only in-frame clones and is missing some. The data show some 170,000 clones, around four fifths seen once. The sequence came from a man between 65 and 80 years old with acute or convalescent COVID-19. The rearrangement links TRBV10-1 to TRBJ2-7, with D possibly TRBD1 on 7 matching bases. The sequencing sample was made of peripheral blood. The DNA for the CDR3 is TGCGCCAGCAGTGCTGAGGCAGGGGGGATTTCCGAGCAGTACTTC. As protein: CASSAEAGGISEQYF.